This T cell receptor (beta chain) came from a study of neurological immune-mediated disorders. Time point indicated: longitudinal time-point 3. The table lists this clonotype with many counts. TCRdb reanalysed the 5' RACE reads using MiXCR and keeps one entry per CDR3 protein. This sample yields more than 40,000 distinct CDR3 sequences, of which roughly an eighth are seen a single time; 7% to 10% belongs to the top ten. Germline V gives CDR1 LNHNV, CDR2 YYDKDF (reference sequence). Trimming cost V 0 bases and J 7 bases, with 10 bases left between them. The CDR3 is made up of 15 amino acids. The sequence was obtained from a male donor with HTLV-1-associated myelopathy (HAM/TSP). The rearrangement uses TRBV15 and TRBJ1-6; tentatively, D is TRBD1 (5 bases). The sample comprised PBMCs. In nucleotides, the CDR3 is TGTGCCACCAGCAGAGAGGGACTCCTAAATTCACCCCTCCACTTT. Its translation is CATSREGLLNSPLHF.